The present T cell receptor (beta chain) was sequenced within a study of beta chain features in type 1 diabetes. In the study overall: Patients and healthy donors were similar in age, gender and cell yields.

This clone was seen only a few times. Since all of the isolated RNA was reverse transcribed, expressed TCRB transcripts were what got sequenced. Only in-frame clones appear in the TCRdb table, and some are missing; sequencing was by immunoSEQ multiplex PCR. The top ten hold approximately 0.47% of the sample, which has about 340,000 clones, approximately 8% seen once. The receptor was derived from a woman in her late teens or twenties in good health. Specimen: central memory CD4+ T cells from blood.

The CDR3 here is CASSTGHYEQYF. Written as DNA, the CDR3 is TGCGCCAGCAGCACGGGACACTACGAGCAGTACTTC. V usage is TRBV5-1 and J usage is TRBJ2-5; TRBD1 is a possible D gene (6 bases). The J call may be incorrect, as the DNA end agrees better with TRBJ2-7. The CDR3 spans 12 residues. The germline V gene has CDR1 SGHRS and CDR2 YFSETQ.